The 23 T cell receptor beta chains in this list originate from one sample, sequenced in a study of blood T cell repertoires in COVID-19. Libraries were prepared by immunoSEQ multiplex PCR; TCRdb keeps only in-frame clonotypes and omits some of them. The sample includes 150,000 to 200,000 clones, approximately 90% seen only once; the top ten take around 4.8%. The sequenced sample consisted of peripheral blood. The origin of the receptors is a human donor in a cohort sampled during active COVID-19.

Note on this clone: This specimen includes other DNA sequences encoding the same CDR3. The chain joins TRBV4-3 to TRBJ2-3, with D possibly TRBD1 on 6 matching bases. The V end lost 0 bases, the J end lost 2 bases, and 12 bases lay between the germline ends. The CDR3 is 16 amino acids. Germline loops: CDR1 LGHNA, CDR2 YSLEER. CDR3 sequence: CASSQDQRGYTDTQYF. Here the CDR3 DNA reads TGCGCCAGCAGCCAAGATCAAAGGGGGTACACAGATACGCAGTATTTT.

J is TRBJ2-5 and V is TRBV5-6; 8 bases map to TRBD1. The CDR3 length is 14 residues. V gave up 3 bases and J gave up 3 bases; unmatched junction bases: 4. Germline V lookup: CDR1 SGHDT, CDR2 YYEEEE. CDR3 in amino acids: CASSWGTGEETQYF. DNA of the CDR3: TGTGCCAGCAGCTGGGGGACAGGTGAAGAGACCCAGTACTTC.

The rearrangement links TRBV7-2 to TRBJ2-7; TRBD2 matches at 11 bases. CDR3 length: 16 amino acids. CDR1 is SGHTA and CDR2 is FQGNSA in the germline V gene. The V gene end was trimmed by 1 base and the J gene end by 6 bases; junction bases not matched to a gene: 8. CDR3 sequence reads: CASSLDLAGGQLEQYF. CDR3 DNA sequence: TGTGCCAGCAGCTTAGACCTAGCGGGGGGACAGCTCGAGCAGTACTTC.

The chain is built from TRBV7-2 and TRBJ2-5, with D tentatively TRBD1 (6 bases). Trimming took 5 bases from V and 3 from J, leaving 19 bases between them. This CDR3 is built from 16 residues. Germline CDR1 reads SGHTA; CDR2 reads FQGNSA. CDR3 region: CASSPGTIRLKETQYF. The DNA of the CDR3 is TGTGCCAGCAGCCCCGGGACAATACGGCTCAAAGAGACCCAGTACTTC.

The V call is TRBV7-8, the J call TRBJ2-7, with 7 bases aligning to TRBD2. Germline V gene data show CDR1 as SGHVS and CDR2 as FQNEAQ. Unmatched junction bases numbered 18, after V lost 4 bases and J lost 0 bases. The CDR3 length is 19 residues. CDR3 sequence reads: CASSYPATAGLAASYEQYF. The CDR3 bases are TGTGCCAGCAGCTACCCGGCCACCGCCGGGCTAGCGGCCTCCTACGAGCAGTACTTC.

The genes are TRBV6-2 or TRBV6-3 and TRBJ2-7; D may be TRBD2 (6 bases). Germline V gene lookup returns CDR1 MNHEY and CDR2 SVGEGT. The CDR3 is 13 amino acids. V was trimmed by 5 bases and J by 3 bases, leaving 11 bases between them. In nucleotides, the CDR3 is TGTGCCAGCAGTCTGGGGGGTATCTACGAGCAGTACTTC. Its translation is CASSLGGIYEQYF.

This sequence joins TRBV7-9 and TRBJ2-7; no clear D gene. The CDR3 runs to 16 residues. V was shortened by 4 bases and J by 0 bases, with 16 bases between the two germline ends. Germline V lookup: CDR1 SEHNR, CDR2 FQNEAQ (reference sequence). The DNA for the CDR3 is TGTGCCAGCAGCTCCCGACCAGGATTTAGCTCCTACGAGCAGTACTTC. This sequence encodes CASSSRPGFSSYEQYF. Combining the CDR3 with reference TRBV7-9 and TRBJ2-7 gives the whole variable domain DTGVSQNPRHKITKRGQNVTFRCDPISEHNRLYWYRQTLGQGPEFLTYFQNEAQLEKSRLLSDRFSAERPKGSFSTLEIQRTEQGDSAMYLCASSSRPGFSSYEQYFGPGTRLTVT.

V gene TRBV11-2 combines with J gene TRBJ2-7; D unclear. CDR1 SGHAT and CDR2 FQNNGV come from the germline V gene. There are 16 residues in the CDR3. The V end was cut by 1 base, the J end by 4 bases, with 17 bases between. CDR3 in DNA: TGTGCCAGCAGCTTAGGGGCGAAGGCGTCAGTATACGAGCAGTACTTC. Protein sequence: CASSLGAKASVYEQYF. Full variable domain (missing parts from reference TRBV11-2 and TRBJ2-7): EAGVAQSPRYKIIEKRQSVAFWCNPISGHATLYWYQQILGQGPKLLIQFQNNGVVDDSQLPKDRFSAERLKGVDSTLKIQPAKLEDSAVYLCASSLGAKASVYEQYFGPGTRLTVT.

This clone is a singleton in its sample. The chain joins TRBV12-3 or TRBV12-4 to TRBJ1-2, with unresolved D. The CDR3 sequence is 13 residues long. Trimming left V 2 bases short and J 8 bases short, with 12 bases between. In nucleotides, the CDR3 is TGTGCCAGCAGTTTACGGTCCAATGAGGGCTACACCTTC. Protein: CASSLRSNEGYTF.

The rearrangement joins TRBV6-2 or TRBV6-3 to TRBJ2-3, with 12 bases matching TRBD2. CDR1 and CDR2 (germline): MNHEY, SVGEGT. This CDR3 contains 18 residues. J was trimmed by 4 bases and V by 6 bases; bases with no gene match: 14. The CDR3 is CASSPGTTSGSSPDTQYF. The CDR3 DNA reads as TGTGCCAGCAGCCCTGGTACGACTAGCGGGAGTTCCCCAGATACGCAGTATTTT.

The genes are TRBV6-1 and TRBJ2-3, with D possibly TRBD1 on 5 matching bases. This CDR3 has 15 amino acids. Germline CDR1 is MNHNS and CDR2 is SASEGT. V was trimmed by 3 bases and J by 5 bases, leaving 15 bases between them. Here the CDR3 DNA reads TGTGCCAGCAGTGAGTTGGCAGGGATTATAGATACGCAGTATTTT. It specifies CASSELAGIIDTQYF.

The rearrangement links TRBV10-3 to TRBJ2-1, with 10 bases that match TRBD1. The J segment lost 3 bases and the V segment lost 0 bases, leaving 2 bases of the junction unmatched. CDR1 is ENHRY, CDR2 SYGVKD, per germline. The CDR3 has 16 amino acids. The CDR3: CAISESGTGVYNEQFF. CDR3 nucleotide sequence: TGTGCCATCAGTGAGTCCGGGACAGGGGTCTACAATGAGCAGTTCTTC.

This clone appeared a few times. This rearrangement joins TRBV5-6 to TRBJ1-2; 7 bases line up with TRBD1. From germline, CDR1 is SGHDT and CDR2 YYEEEE. The CDR3 length is 14 residues. Trimming at V came to 5 bases and at J to 3 bases, leaving 7 bases not matched to a gene. The CDR3 DNA reads as TGTGCCAGCAGAAAGACAGGGAAAGACTATGGCTACACCTTC. Encoded protein: CASRKTGKDYGYTF.

V is TRBV5-4 and J is TRBJ2-3; 7 nucleotides align to TRBD2. This CDR3 region has 14 residues. Trimming removed 4 bases from V and 5 bases from J; junction bases left unmatched: 7. Germline V gene lookup returns CDR1 SGHNT and CDR2 YYREEE (reference sequence). The CDR3 DNA is TGTGCCAGCAGCATTGCGGGAGATATAGATACGCAGTATTTT. This encodes CASSIAGDIDTQYF.

This chain uses TRBV5-4 with TRBJ1-2; TRBD1 is a possible D gene (6 bases). This CDR3 has 13 residues. The V gene lost 9 bases and the J gene lost 0 bases, with 12 bases spanning the gap. Germline V gene lookup returns CDR1 SGHNT and CDR2 YYREEE (reference sequence). The CDR3 DNA reads as TGTGCCACCAGGACAGAAGCTAACTATGGCTACACCTTC. This encodes CATRTEANYGYTF.

This clone was seen only a few times. The V and J genes are TRBV10-3 and TRBJ2-2; D uncertain. Germline V lookup: CDR1 ENHRY, CDR2 SYGVKD. V lost 0 bases and J 10 bases, leaving 6 bases between the germline ends. The CDR3 sequence is 12 residues long. The CDR3 nucleotides are TGTGCCATCAGTGAGTCGAGGCAGGAGCTGTTTTTT. This sequence encodes CAISESRQELFF.

The chain carries TRBV27 and TRBJ1-4, with D possibly being TRBD1 (5 bases). Between the trimmed V and J ends, which lost 2 bases and 7 bases, there was a span of 11 bases. The CDR3 is 14 residues long. CDR1 and CDR2 (germline): MNHEY, SMNVEV (reference sequence). The CDR3 DNA reads TGTGCCAGCAGTTTACAGGGCTCGCCTGAAAAACTGTTTTTT. Residues: CASSLQGSPEKLFF.

This chain uses TRBV19 with TRBJ2-1; 7 positions agree with TRBD1. From germline, CDR1 is LNHDA and CDR2 SQIVND (reference sequence). CDR3 length equals 13 residues. V lost 4 bases to trimming and J lost 7 bases; unmatched junction nucleotides: 4. CDR3 amino acids: CASSNHRGNEQFF. The DNA of the CDR3 is TGTGCCAGTAGTAACCACAGGGGAAATGAGCAGTTCTTC.

Written as DNA, the CDR3 is TGCGCCAGCAGCCAAGAAATCGTAGCGGGGGGGCGGGAGCAGTACTTC. It translates to CASSQEIVAGGREQYF. The chain employs TRBV4-1 and TRBJ2-7; 11 bases agree with TRBD2. Unmatched junction bases numbered 8, after V lost 0 bases and J lost 7 bases. This CDR3 spans 16 amino acids. Germline V gene lookup returns CDR1 MGHRA and CDR2 YSYEKL.

As concerns this clone: Within the sample, other DNA sequences also encode this same CDR3. V gene TRBV19 combines with J gene TRBJ2-1; TRBD2 aligns across 7 bases. V dropped 5 bases and J dropped 0; count of bases not matched to a gene: 4. From germline, CDR1 is LNHDA and CDR2 SQIVND (reference sequence). The CDR3 totals 15 residues. The chain's CDR3 is CASSRGGSSYNEQFF. The DNA of the CDR3 is TGTGCCAGTAGTCGCGGCGGGAGCTCCTACAATGAGCAGTTCTTC.

The chain couples TRBV7-2 to TRBJ2-2; possible D gene TRBD1, 5 bases. CDR1 SGHTA and CDR2 FQGNSA come from the germline V gene. The CDR3 is 15 residues long. V lost 0 bases to trimming and J lost 0 bases, with 5 bases between them. The chain's CDR3 is CASSLAGPNTGELFF. CDR3 sequence (DNA): TGTGCCAGCAGCTTAGCGGGGCCGAACACCGGGGAGCTGTTTTTT.

The genes are TRBV7-9 and TRBJ1-4; D is uncertain. CDR1 is SEHNR and CDR2 is FQNEAQ in the germline V gene (reference sequence). This CDR3 comprises 16 residues. The ends were cut back, 0 bases at V and 6 bases at J, with 14 bases in the middle. CDR3 sequence: CASSLAVTAFDEKLFF. In nucleotides, the CDR3 is TGTGCCAGCAGCTTAGCGGTCACAGCTTTTGATGAAAAACTGTTTTTT.

CDR3 protein: CASSPRRGTGYTF. Here the CDR3 DNA reads TGTGCCAGCAGCCCCCGAAGGGGTACTGGCTACACCTTC. The V gene is TRBV9, the J gene TRBJ1-2, with D possibly being TRBD1 (5 bases). Trimming took off 4 bases at V and 7 bases at J, with 14 bases between the two ends. CDR1 is SGDLS, CDR2 YYNGEE, per germline. The CDR3 has 13 amino acids.